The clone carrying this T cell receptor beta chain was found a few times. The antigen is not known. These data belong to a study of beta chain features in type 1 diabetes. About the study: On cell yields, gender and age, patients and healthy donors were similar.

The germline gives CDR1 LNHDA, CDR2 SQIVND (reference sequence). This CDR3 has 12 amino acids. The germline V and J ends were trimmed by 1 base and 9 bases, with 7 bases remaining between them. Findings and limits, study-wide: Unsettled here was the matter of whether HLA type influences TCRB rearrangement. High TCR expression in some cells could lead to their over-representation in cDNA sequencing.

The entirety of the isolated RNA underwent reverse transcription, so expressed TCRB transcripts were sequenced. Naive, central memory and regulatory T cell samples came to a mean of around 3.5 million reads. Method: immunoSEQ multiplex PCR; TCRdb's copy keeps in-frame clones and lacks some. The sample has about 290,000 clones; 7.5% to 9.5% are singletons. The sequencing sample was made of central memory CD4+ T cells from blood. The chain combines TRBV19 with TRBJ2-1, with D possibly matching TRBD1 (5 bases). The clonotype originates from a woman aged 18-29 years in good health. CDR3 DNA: TGTGCCAGTAGTATAGTTAGGGGTGAGCAGTTCTTC. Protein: CASSIVRGEQFF.